One sample yielded the 15 T cell receptor beta chains listed below, sequenced in a study of type 1 regulatory T cells. Via MiXCR, TCRdb re-called the reads, giving one row per CDR3 protein. The sample records tens of thousands of distinct CDR3 sequences, just under 75% being singletons. These receptors have no identified antigens. Sequencing input: cultured T cells, either the whole culture or a sorted T cell fraction (not recorded which). Noted subset: Tr1-enriched cell product generated in vitro against host alloantigens. Source of these receptors: a human donor in good health.

This chain joins TRBV5-8 and TRBJ2-2; a possible D gene is TRBD2 (6 bases). This CDR3 spans 16 amino acids. The ends were cut back, 1 base at V and 1 base at J, with 11 bases in the middle. Germline CDR1 and CDR2: SGHTS and YDEGEE. The CDR3 nucleotides are TGTGCCAGCAGCTTGTGGCGGGGCCTGAACACCGGGGAGCTGTTTTTT. It encodes CASSLWRGLNTGELFF.

Concerning this clonotype itself: This clone may be a read error of a much larger clone one base away. V usage is TRBV7-7 and J usage is TRBJ2-2; D possibly matches TRBD1 or TRBD2 (5 bases each). The CDR3 sequence is 15 residues long. Germline values: CDR1 SSHAT, CDR2 FNYEAQ (reference sequence). CDR3 nucleotides: TGTGCTAGCAGCAATGACAGACTTAACACCGGGAAGCTGTTTTTT. Protein product: CASSNDRLNTGKLFF.

The chain carries TRBV3-1 and TRBJ1-1; D unclear. V was pared by 1 base and J by 7 bases, with 10 bases between. Germline CDR1 is LGHDT and CDR2 is YNNKEL (reference sequence). The CDR3 is made up of 13 amino acids. The CDR3 DNA follows: TGTGCCAGCAGCCAAGTTGTCAGCAGTGAAGCTTTCTTT. Amino acid sequence: CASSQVVSSEAFF.

This clonotype was seen more than once but under ten times. This rearrangement joins TRBV29-1 to TRBJ2-3; D is unclear. The CDR3 extends over 15 amino acids. Germline V gene lookup returns CDR1 SQVTM and CDR2 ANQGSEA. Between the trimmed V and J ends, which lost 1 base and 0 bases, there was a span of 11 bases. The CDR3 loop reads CSVEGTLTSTDTQYF. The CDR3, as DNA: TGCAGCGTTGAAGGAACACTGACTAGCACAGATACGCAGTATTTT.

The V gene is TRBV5-1, the J gene TRBJ1-1, with D unclear. The V end lost 4 bases, the J end lost 3 bases, and 10 bases lay between the germline ends. Germline CDR1 reads SGHRS; CDR2 reads YFSETQ. CDR3 size: 13 residues. The CDR3: CASSVDLDTEAFF. CDR3 DNA sequence: TGCGCCAGCAGCGTAGATCTAGACACTGAAGCTTTCTTT.

The chain carries TRBV18 and TRBJ2-1, with TRBD1 matching 7 bases. Trimming took 4 bases from V and 10 from J; bases not matched to a gene: 7. There are 13 residues in the CDR3. Germline loops: CDR1 KGHSH, CDR2 LQKENI. The CDR3 region is CASSQDRAREQFF. The CDR3 nucleotides are TGTGCCAGCTCACAAGACAGGGCTCGCGAGCAGTTCTTC. The full variable domain, rest sourced from reference TRBV18 and TRBJ2-1, is NAGVMQNPRHLVRRRGQEARLRCSPMKGHSHVYWYRQLPEEGLKFMVYLQKENIIDESGMPKERFSAEFPKEGPSILRIQQVVRGDSAAYFCASSQDRAREQFFGPGTRLTVL.

This chain joins TRBV2 and TRBJ2-5; D not certain. Germline loops: CDR1 SNHLY, CDR2 FYNNEI. V lost 0 bases to trimming and J lost 0 bases, with 8 bases between them. The CDR3 spans 15 residues. CDR3 protein: CASSEAEANQETQYF. The CDR3 nucleotides read TGTGCCAGCAGTGAAGCTGAAGCTAACCAAGAGACCCAGTACTTC. Combining the CDR3 with reference TRBV2 and TRBJ2-5 gives the whole variable domain EPEVTQTPSHQVTQMGQEVILRCVPISNHLYFYWYRQILGQKVEFLVSFYNNEISEKSEIFDDQFSVERPDGSNFTLKIRSTKLEDSAMYFCASSEAEANQETQYFGPGTRLLVL.

This clonotype has a handful of counts. V gene TRBV2 combines with J gene TRBJ2-5, with TRBD1 matching over 8 bases. Germline trimming cut 5 bases from V and 1 base from J; bases unmatched to any gene: 3. The CDR3 runs 14 residues. Germline V gene data show CDR1 as SNHLY and CDR2 as FYNNEI. In DNA, the CDR3 is TGTGCCAGCAGTAAGGGGACAGGCCAAGAGACCCAGTACTTC. This gives the protein CASSKGTGQETQYF.

The rearrangement uses TRBV12-3 or TRBV12-4 and TRBJ2-1, with D hard to call. V was clipped by 10 bases and J by 3 bases, with 13 bases between them. This CDR3 is built from 13 residues. The CDR3 is CATQRTDYNEQFF. CDR3 DNA: TGTGCCACCCAACGTACTGACTACAATGAGCAGTTCTTC.

This clonotype qualifies as medium-sized. The chain uses TRBV3-1 and TRBJ2-7; the D gene is possibly TRBD2 (5 bases). V was pared by 4 bases and J by 6 bases, with 10 bases between. Germline V gene sequence: CDR1 LGHDT, CDR2 YNNKEL (reference sequence). The CDR3 spans 12 residues. CDR3 nucleotide sequence: TGTGCCAGCAGCCTCACTAGATCCGAGCAGTACTTC. Translation gives CASSLTRSEQYF.

This chain links TRBV2 with TRBJ1-5; D unresolved. The germline V gene encodes CDR1 SNHLY and CDR2 FYNNEI. Trimming stripped 7 bases from V and 0 bases from J, with 19 bases between. This CDR3 is 17 amino acids long. CDR3 protein: CASKIGVRTLSNQPQHF. CDR3 sequence (DNA): TGTGCCAGCAAGATCGGGGTGAGAACTCTTAGCAATCAGCCCCAGCATTTT.

This rearrangement joins TRBV28 to TRBJ2-7; no clear D. Deletions cut 7 bases from V and 0 bases from J, with 7 bases between. CDR1 is MDHEN, CDR2 SYDVKM, per germline. This CDR3 is 12 amino acids long. The CDR3 DNA reads TGTGCCAGCATGAGCGACTCCTACGAGCAGTACTTC. It translates to CASMSDSYEQYF.

This clonotype was picked up one time. This chain connects TRBV2 to TRBJ2-5; D may be TRBD1 (6 bases). Trimming cost V 5 bases and J 5 bases, with 12 bases left between them. Germline-derived CDR1 and CDR2 are SNHLY and FYNNEI. The CDR3 contains 13 residues. The CDR3 is CASSHRAGETQYF. The CDR3 DNA is TGTGCCAGCAGTCACAGGGCGGGCGAGACCCAGTACTTC.

The genes are TRBV7-9 and TRBJ2-1; 8 bases agree with TRBD2. There are 16 residues in the CDR3. V shed 5 bases and J 8 bases; nucleotides not matched to a gene: 14. CDR1 and CDR2 from the germline V gene are SEHNR and FQNEAQ (reference sequence). The CDR3 here is CASSPGLRGGPYEQFF. As DNA, the CDR3 is TGTGCCAGCAGCCCAGGCCTACGGGGGGGGCCCTATGAGCAGTTCTTC.

The genes are TRBV28 and TRBJ2-7; D unresolved. The CDR3 consists of 14 residues. V lost 3 bases to trimming and J lost 3 bases, with 12 bases between them. Germline V lookup: CDR1 MDHEN, CDR2 SYDVKM. The DNA of the CDR3 is TGTGCCAGCAGTTTGGGGTTTCGTCTCTACGAGCAGTACTTC. It is translated as CASSLGFRLYEQYF. Filled out from reference TRBV28 and TRBJ2-7, the complete variable domain reads DVKVTQSSRYLVKRTGEKVFLECVQDMDHENMFWYRQDPGLGLRLIYFSYDVKMKEKGDIPEGYSVSREKKERFSLILESASTNQTSMYLCASSLGFRLYEQYFGPGTRLTVT.